The next 30 T cell receptor beta chains were all read from a single sample in a study of T cells in localized non-small cell lung cancer. Libraries were prepared by immunoSEQ multiplex PCR; TCRdb keeps only in-frame clonotypes and omits some of them. The data hold about 52,000 clones, with about 78% observed a single time. The sequenced sample was PBMCs, obtained before any cancer treatment. These receptors were taken from a woman aged 40-75 years with stage II lung adenocarcinoma.

The V call is TRBV9, the J call TRBJ2-5; tentative D call: TRBD2 (5 bases). The V gene's germline CDR1 is SGDLS and CDR2 YYNGEE. The CDR3 is 15 amino acids. V lost 4 bases and J 5 bases, leaving 18 bases between the germline ends. The CDR3 reads CASSPAGRGEETQYF. In DNA form, the CDR3 reads TGTGCCAGCAGCCCCGCGGGTAGAGGCGAGGAGACCCAGTACTTC.

The chain employs TRBV27 and TRBJ2-1; D perhaps matches TRBD1 (5 bases). The CDR3 covers 13 residues. V lost 6 bases to trimming and J lost 9 bases, with 15 bases between them. The germline gives CDR1 MNHEY, CDR2 SMNVEV (reference sequence). The CDR3 sequence: CASSLQGAGEQFF. CDR3 DNA sequence: TGTGCCAGCAGCCTCCAGGGCGCTGGTGAGCAGTTCTTC.

The V gene is TRBV25-1, the J gene TRBJ1-2; TRBD1 aligns across 7 bases. The CDR3 is made up of 13 amino acids. The germline CDR1 and CDR2 sequences are MGHDK and SYGVNS. V lost 6 bases and J lost 5; bases outside the gene matches: 6. For the CDR3, the DNA is TGTGCCAGCAGGAGGACAGGTGATTATGGCTACACCTTC. This gives the protein CASRRTGDYGYTF.

The chain links TRBV29-1 to TRBJ2-2; no definite D call. The CDR3 totals 14 residues. Trimming cost V 1 base and J 2 bases, with 8 bases left between them. The germline V gene has CDR1 SQVTM and CDR2 ANQGSEA. CDR3 sequence (DNA): TGCAGCGTTGAAGTTCCCACAAACACCGGGGAGCTGTTTTTT. It translates to CSVEVPTNTGELFF.

The CDR3 loop reads CASSLRGDTQYF. CDR3 DNA: TGTGCCAGCAGCCTACGAGGAGATACGCAGTATTTT. The chain is built from TRBV5-8 and TRBJ2-3, with D unclear. CDR3 length equals 12 residues. Deletions cut 4 bases from V and 5 bases from J, with 8 bases between. The germline gives CDR1 SGHTS, CDR2 YDEGEE.

The chain carries TRBV28 and TRBJ1-1, with a tentative D call TRBD1 (6 bases). Germline V CDR1 and CDR2: MDHEN, SYDVKM. Between the trimmed V and J ends, which lost 8 bases and 0 bases, there was a span of 13 bases. This CDR3 has 14 residues. For the CDR3, the DNA is TGTGCCAGCCGACCGGCAGGGGTGAACACTGAAGCTTTCTTT. Translated: CASRPAGVNTEAFF.

The chain couples TRBV19 to TRBJ2-2, with D uncertain. CDR1 LNHDA and CDR2 SQIVND come from the germline V gene (reference sequence). The CDR3 loop spans 12 amino acids. Trimming stripped 4 bases from V and 6 bases from J, with 6 bases between. The DNA of the CDR3 is TGTGCCAGTAGTAGCCGCCCCGGGGAGCTGTTTTTT. Translated: CASSSRPGELFF.

This rearrangement joins TRBV19 to TRBJ1-5; D is possibly TRBD1 (5 bases). Trimming took 5 bases from V and 11 from J, leaving 13 bases between them. This CDR3 spans 12 amino acids. The germline gives CDR1 LNHDA, CDR2 SQIVND (reference sequence). CDR3 coding DNA: TGTGCCAGTAGTGAGGGGACGCTGGCCCAGCATTTT. It is translated as CASSEGTLAQHF.

The chain combines TRBV4-1 with TRBJ2-2, with 10 bases lining up with TRBD1. V gave up 2 bases and J gave up 2 bases; unmatched junction bases: 8. In germline, CDR1 is MGHRA, CDR2 YSYEKL. The CDR3 is 18 amino acids. The CDR3 DNA is TGCGCCAGCAGCCAACGTCTAGGACAGGGGGGCAACACCGGGGAGCTGTTTTTT. It is translated as CASSQRLGQGGNTGELFF.

The rearrangement joins TRBV28 to TRBJ2-1; a weak D match, TRBD1 (6 bases). The CDR3 consists of 13 residues. The V end lost 7 bases, the J end lost 10 bases, and 17 bases lay between the germline ends. Germline-derived CDR1 and CDR2 are MDHEN and SYDVKM. CDR3 nucleotide sequence: TGTGCCAGCACCGGACAGTGGGTTCGGGAGCAGTTCTTC. It codes for CASTGQWVREQFF.

The rearrangement links TRBV7-9 to TRBJ2-3; 8 nucleotides match TRBD2. Germline V gene data show CDR1 as SEHNR and CDR2 as FQNEAQ (reference sequence). There are 14 residues in the CDR3. J lost 5 bases, V lost 2 bases, and 3 bases had no gene match. The DNA of the CDR3 is TGTGCCAGCAGCTTAACGGGGGGGATAGATACGCAGTATTTT. This codes for CASSLTGGIDTQYF.

As DNA, the CDR3 is TGTGCCAGCAGCGGGACTAGCCCTTCCGGGGAGCTGTTTTTT. This sequence encodes CASSGTSPSGELFF. V and J are TRBV9 and TRBJ2-2; TRBD2 aligns across 8 bases. Looked up from germline, CDR1 is SGDLS and CDR2 is YYNGEE. Trimming at V came to 3 bases and at J to 6 bases, leaving 4 bases not matched to a gene. The CDR3 spans 14 residues.

This rearrangement joins TRBV14 to TRBJ1-1, with D unclear. CDR3 length: 14 residues. CDR1 and CDR2 (germline): SGHDN, FVKESK. V lost 3 bases and J lost 0, with 8 bases in between. The CDR3 region is CASSQPVMNTEAFF. The CDR3 region has the DNA TGTGCCAGCAGCCAGCCGGTCATGAACACTGAAGCTTTCTTT.

This rearrangement joins TRBV14 to TRBJ2-7, with D possibly being TRBD2 (6 bases). The length of the CDR3 is 14 residues. In germline, CDR1 is SGHDN, CDR2 FVKESK. Trimming removed 4 bases from V and 2 bases from J, with 12 bases in between. CDR3 sequence reads: CASSLRRGAYEQYF. The CDR3 nucleotides read TGTGCCAGCAGCCTACGGAGGGGCGCCTACGAGCAGTACTTC.

The J gene is TRBJ1-1, the V gene TRBV7-8; D is unresolved. Germline-derived CDR1 and CDR2 are SGHVS and FQNEAQ. The CDR3 totals 15 residues. V was pared by 1 base and J by 0 bases, with 9 bases between. CDR3 loop: CASSLGPLMNTEAFF. In DNA, the CDR3 is TGTGCCAGCAGCTTAGGACCGCTGATGAACACTGAAGCTTTCTTT.

This chain links TRBV25-1 with TRBJ1-1; TRBD1 is a possible D gene (6 bases). Germline CDR1 reads MGHDK; CDR2 reads SYGVNS. Trimming removed 10 bases at V and 3 bases at J, with 9 bases between. The CDR3 is 11 amino acids. This chain's CDR3 is CATQGDTEAFF. In DNA form, the CDR3 reads TGTGCCACACAGGGAGACACTGAAGCTTTCTTT.

The chain links TRBV7-9 to TRBJ2-1; 7 nucleotides agree with TRBD1. The germline gives CDR1 SEHNR, CDR2 FQNEAQ (reference sequence). The CDR3 extends over 15 amino acids. Unmatched junction bases numbered 5, after V lost 0 bases and J lost 6 bases. The CDR3 coding sequence is TGTGCCAGCAGCTTAGCGAATGAGGGGGCCAATGAGCAGTTCTTC. Translation: CASSLANEGANEQFF.

The chain employs TRBV12-5 and TRBJ2-7; the match to TRBD1 covers 7 bases. CDR3 size: 16 residues. Per germline, CDR1 LGHNT and CDR2 FRNRAP. Unmatched junction bases numbered 9, after V lost 2 bases and J lost 2 bases. The CDR3 loop reads CASGLRKGTAAYEQYF. In DNA form, the CDR3 reads TGTGCTAGTGGTTTGAGGAAAGGGACAGCTGCCTACGAGCAGTACTTC.

This clone showed up just once. The V and J genes are TRBV9 and TRBJ2-2; no firm D call. V gave up 0 bases and J gave up 1 base, with 7 bases separating them. Germline CDR1 SGDLS, CDR2 YYNGEE. CDR3 length equals 15 residues. The CDR3, as DNA: TGTGCCAGCAGCGTAGCGGGCCGGAACACCGGGGAGCTGTTTTTT. Translating gives CASSVAGRNTGELFF.

The chain carries TRBV5-8 and TRBJ2-7, with D tentatively TRBD1 (6 bases). Trimming shortened V by 4 bases and J by 6 bases, and 20 bases separated the two germline ends. CDR1 and CDR2 from the germline V gene are SGHTS and YDEGEE. This CDR3 contains 15 residues. The CDR3: CASSDLYRVLGEQYF. CDR3 DNA sequence: TGTGCCAGCAGCGACCTTTACAGGGTTTTGGGCGAGCAGTACTTC.

This chain links TRBV6-5 with TRBJ2-5; possible D gene TRBD2, 5 bases. The CDR3 has 14 residues. The germline V gene encodes CDR1 MNHEY and CDR2 SVGAGI. Trimming removed 2 bases at V and 4 bases at J, with 11 bases between. The CDR3 DNA is TGTGCCAGCAGTTACGGGCGAGGGTCAGAGACCCAGTACTTC. This translates into CASSYGRGSETQYF.

The chain joins TRBV10-3 to TRBJ2-1, with 14 bases lining up with TRBD2. The CDR3 length is 17 residues. V shed 2 bases, J shed 8 bases, and the junction held 8 bases outside the gene matches. Germline values: CDR1 ENHRY, CDR2 SYGVKD. The CDR3 nucleotides are TGTGCCATCAGTGAGCCTCGACTAGCGGGGGGGCTCGATGAGCAGTTCTTC. It is translated as CAISEPRLAGGLDEQFF.

J is TRBJ1-2 and V is TRBV16, with D uncertain. This CDR3 is 18 amino acids long. Looked up from germline, CDR1 is KGHSY and CDR2 is FQNENV. Trimming removed 3 bases at V and 0 bases at J, with 20 bases between. The CDR3 DNA sequence: TGTGCCAGCAGCCACAATCTCGGATCTCCGTCAGCTAACTATGGCTACACCTTC. It is translated as CASSHNLGSPSANYGYTF.

The chain has TRBV19 and TRBJ1-1, with no clear D. The germline V gene has CDR1 LNHDA and CDR2 SQIVND (reference sequence). This CDR3 has 14 amino acids. Trimming removed 3 bases at V and 0 bases at J, with 8 bases between. The CDR3, as DNA: TGTGCCAGTAGTATTCAAGGACTGAACACTGAAGCTTTCTTT. As protein: CASSIQGLNTEAFF.

This clone was seen a handful of times. The J gene is TRBJ1-1, the V gene TRBV2, with D perhaps TRBD1 (6 bases). The CDR3 runs 12 residues. Germline CDR1 reads SNHLY; CDR2 reads FYNNEI. V lost 6 bases, J lost 7 bases, and 12 bases lay in between. The DNA of the CDR3 is TGTGCCAGCAGAGAACAGGGAGGTGAAGCTTTCTTT. It is translated as CASREQGGEAFF.

The rearrangement links TRBV10-3 to TRBJ2-7; D is perhaps TRBD1 (6 bases). Germline V gives CDR1 ENHRY, CDR2 SYGVKD. The germline V and J ends were trimmed by 8 bases and 0 bases, with 14 bases remaining between them. There are 14 residues in the CDR3. CDR3 DNA sequence: TGTGCCATCGGCTTTGAGGGGGACTCCTACGAGCAGTACTTC. As protein: CAIGFEGDSYEQYF.

This rearrangement joins TRBV5-4 to TRBJ2-5, with unresolved D. Per the germline V gene, CDR1 is SGHNT and CDR2 is YYREEE (reference sequence). This CDR3 spans 16 amino acids. V was cut by 2 bases and J by 2 bases, with 16 bases left in between. The CDR3 DNA sequence: TGTGCCAGCAGCTTTCGAAGACACAAAAGACAAGAGACCCAGTACTTC. This translates into CASSFRRHKRQETQYF. Supplemented by reference TRBV5-4 and TRBJ2-5, the full variable domain reads ETGVTQSPTHLIKTRGQQVTLRCSSQSGHNTVSWYQQALGQGPQFIFQYYREEENGRGNFPPRFSGLQFPNYSSELNVNALELDDSALYLCASSFRRHKRQETQYFGPGTRLLVL.

This sequence joins TRBV7-2 and TRBJ2-4; D is uncertain. CDR3 length: 12 residues. CDR1 and CDR2 (germline): SGHTA, FQGNSA. Between the trimmed V and J ends, which lost 5 bases and 12 bases, there was a span of 14 bases. In nucleotides, the CDR3 is TGTGCCAGCAGCACTTATCAGGAAACTCAGTACTTC. It yields the protein CASSTYQETQYF.

This clone was counted a few times. The chain uses TRBV6-1 and TRBJ2-7, with 7 positions matching TRBD1. V shed 0 bases, J shed 5 bases, and the junction held 4 bases outside the gene matches. Germline CDR1 is MNHNS and CDR2 is SASEGT. CDR3 size: 14 residues. The CDR3 sequence is CASSEAAGGDEQYF. CDR3 sequence (DNA): TGTGCCAGCAGTGAAGCTGCAGGGGGAGACGAGCAGTACTTC.

V and J are TRBV6-6 and TRBJ1-2; D is unclear. From germline, CDR1 is MNHNY and CDR2 SVGAGI (reference sequence). CDR3 length equals 14 residues. The V end was cut by 0 bases, the J end by 4 bases, with 9 bases between. CDR3 amino acids: CASSYSAGPYGYTF. The CDR3 bases are TGTGCCAGCAGTTACTCGGCAGGACCCTATGGCTACACCTTC.